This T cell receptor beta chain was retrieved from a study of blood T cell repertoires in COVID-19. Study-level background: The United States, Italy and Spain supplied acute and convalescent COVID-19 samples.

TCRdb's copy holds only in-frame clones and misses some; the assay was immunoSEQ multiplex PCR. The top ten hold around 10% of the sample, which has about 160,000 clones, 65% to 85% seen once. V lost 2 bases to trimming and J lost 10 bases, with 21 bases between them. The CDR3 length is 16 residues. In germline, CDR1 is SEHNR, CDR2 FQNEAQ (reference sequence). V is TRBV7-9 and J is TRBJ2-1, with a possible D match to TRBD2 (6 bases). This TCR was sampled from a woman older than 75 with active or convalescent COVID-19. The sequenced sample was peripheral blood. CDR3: CASSLSPGRGRGEQFF. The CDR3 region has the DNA TGTGCCAGCAGCTTATCTCCCGGGAGAGGGAGAGGGGAGCAGTTCTTC.